This passage covers 24 T cell receptor beta chains from one sample sequenced in a study of cytomegalovirus exposure and HLA in healthy donors. Use of 60 Vbeta and 13 Jbeta primers characterized the PCR. The assay was immunoSEQ multiplex PCR, and TCRdb's table has in-frame clones only and misses some. Among some 120,000 clones listed, around 80% were seen once. Material: PBMCs. Source of these receptors: a man younger than 40 in good health and CMV-seronegative.

This clone was detected only once. In nucleotides, the CDR3 is TGTGCCAGCAGTGTGACAGGGACCACCGGGGAGCTGTTTTTT. It encodes CASSVTGTTGELFF. J is TRBJ2-2 and V is TRBV28, with 7 nucleotides matching TRBD1. Germline V gene data show CDR1 as MDHEN and CDR2 as SYDVKM. This CDR3 comprises 14 residues. The ends lost 5 bases at V and 4 bases at J; junction bases unmatched: 4.

The chain has TRBV2 and TRBJ2-2, with TRBD2 matching over 9 bases. This CDR3 is built from 16 residues. The junction had 6 bases not matched to a gene; V was cut back by 7 bases and J by 0 bases. The germline CDR1 and CDR2 sequences are SNHLY and FYNNEI. The CDR3 spells CASTLTSGPNTGELFF. The CDR3 DNA reads TGTGCCAGCACCTTGACTAGCGGCCCGAACACCGGGGAGCTGTTTTTT.

The rearrangement joins TRBV4-3 to TRBJ2-3; TRBD1 matches at 7 bases. Germline V CDR1 and CDR2: LGHNA, YSLEER. V lost 1 base, J lost 8 bases, and 12 bases stayed unmatched. CDR3 length: 16 amino acids. The CDR3 nucleotides read TGCGCCAGCAGCCAAGGGACAGGAGGTTTTCTCGCTACGCAGTATTTT. It encodes CASSQGTGGFLATQYF.

This chain connects TRBV5-1 to TRBJ2-7; TRBD2 aligns across 11 bases. V lost 0 bases and J lost 5; bases outside the gene matches: 4. The CDR3 spans 15 residues. Germline V gene data show CDR1 as SGHRS and CDR2 as YFSETQ. The CDR3 sequence is CASSLVATSGDEQYF. CDR3 coding DNA: TGCGCCAGCAGCTTGGTAGCGACTAGCGGGGACGAGCAGTACTTC. The complete variable domain, with remaining parts taken from reference TRBV5-1 and TRBJ2-7, reads KAGVTQTPRYLIKTRGQQVTLSCSPISGHRSVSWYQQTPGQGLQFLFEYFSETQRNKGNFPGRFSGRQFSNSRSEMNVSTLELGDSALYLCASSLVATSGDEQYFGPGTRLTVT.

This chain links TRBV10-3 with TRBJ2-7, with 10 positions matching TRBD1. The CDR3 is 16 amino acids. Germline-derived CDR1 and CDR2 are ENHRY and SYGVKD. The junction had 5 bases not matched to a gene; V was cut back by 0 bases and J by 3 bases. The CDR3 DNA reads TGTGCCATCAGTGAGTCGAAAGGACAGGGGGGCTACGAGCAGTACTTC. This translates into CAISESKGQGGYEQYF.

The chain employs TRBV9 and TRBJ2-2, with TRBD2 matching over 8 bases. CDR1 SGDLS and CDR2 YYNGEE come from the germline V gene. CDR3 length equals 14 residues. V was clipped by 5 bases and J by 8 bases; unmatched bases: 8. DNA for the CDR3: TGTGCCAGCAGGGGAAGCGGGAGTTCGGGGGAGCTGTTTTTT. Translated, it gives CASRGSGSSGELFF. The complete variable domain, with remaining parts taken from reference TRBV9 and TRBJ2-2, reads DSGVTQTPKHLITATGQRVTLRCSPRSGDLSVYWYQQSLDQGLQFLIQYYNGEERAKGNILERFSAQQFPDLHSELNLSSLELGDSALYFCASRGSGSSGELFFGEGSRLTVL.

For the CDR3, the DNA is TGTGCCAGTATTCCTAGCGGGAGAACAGATACGCAGTATTTT. It yields the protein CASIPSGRTDTQYF. The rearrangement joins TRBV19 to TRBJ2-3, with 10 bases fitting TRBD2. CDR1 is LNHDA, CDR2 SQIVND, per germline (reference sequence). This CDR3 spans 14 amino acids. V was clipped by 7 bases and J by 3 bases; unmatched bases: 4.

V is TRBV28 and J is TRBJ2-3, with D possibly TRBD2 on 6 matching bases. V lost 8 bases and J 7 bases, leaving 7 bases between the germline ends. CDR1 is MDHEN, CDR2 SYDVKM, per germline. The CDR3 runs 10 residues. CDR3 nucleotide sequence: TGTGCCAGCGCGGGGAATACGCAGTATTTT. Translating gives CASAGNTQYF.

This chain joins TRBV6-4 and TRBJ2-1, with 13 bases fitting TRBD2. Trimming at V came to 6 bases and at J to 5 bases, leaving 4 bases not matched to a gene. From germline, CDR1 is MRHNA and CDR2 SNTAGT. This CDR3 spans 15 amino acids. CDR3 loop: CASRTTSGRDNEQFF. CDR3 in DNA: TGTGCCAGCAGAACAACTAGCGGGAGGGACAATGAGCAGTTCTTC.

This CDR3 reads CASSPDSSNQPQHF. The DNA of the CDR3 is TGTGCCAGCAGCCCCGACAGCAGCAATCAGCCCCAGCATTTT. The genes are TRBV7-2 and TRBJ1-5; D is possibly TRBD1 (5 bases). The germline gives CDR1 SGHTA, CDR2 FQGNSA. This CDR3 region has 14 residues. V shed 5 bases and J shed 1 base, with 9 bases lying between them.

The chain couples TRBV15 to TRBJ2-3, with 16 bases that match TRBD2. The CDR3 runs 16 residues. CDR1 is LNHNV and CDR2 is YYDKDF in the germline V gene (reference sequence). The ends lost 5 bases at V and 8 bases at J; junction bases unmatched: 7. The CDR3 nucleotides are TGTGCCACCAGCGGGGGACTAGCGGGAGGGCCAGGTACGCAGTATTTT. Encoded protein: CATSGGLAGGPGTQYF.

The chain uses TRBV2 and TRBJ1-4; D is uncertain. Looked up from germline, CDR1 is SNHLY and CDR2 is FYNNEI. V shed 0 bases and J shed 6 bases, with 8 bases lying between them. This CDR3 has 14 residues. This chain's CDR3 is CASSEARRDEKLFF. Written as DNA, the CDR3 is TGTGCCAGCAGTGAAGCTCGCCGCGATGAAAAACTGTTTTTT.

J is TRBJ1-2 and V is TRBV7-6, with no clear D. The CDR3 totals 16 residues. The germline V and J ends were trimmed by 7 bases and 4 bases, with 22 bases remaining between them. Germline V gene sequence: CDR1 SGHVS, CDR2 FNYEAQ. The CDR3 loop reads CASITPTRRESYGYTF. In DNA, the CDR3 is TGTGCCAGCATCACACCTACGCGGAGGGAGAGCTATGGCTACACCTTC. The whole variable domain, remainder taken from reference TRBV7-6 and TRBJ1-2, is GAGVSQSPRYKVTKRGQDVALRCDPISGHVSLYWYRQALGQGPEFLTYFNYEAQQDKSGLPNDRFSAERPEGSISTLTIQRTEQRDSAMYRCASITPTRRESYGYTFGSGTRLTVV.

The chain is built from TRBV28 and TRBJ2-2; 10 nucleotides line up with TRBD2. The CDR3 runs 17 residues. After removal of 2 bases from V and 2 bases from J, the junction contained 5 bases not matched to a gene. From germline, CDR1 is MDHEN and CDR2 SYDVKM. CDR3: CASSLTAGGPNTGELFF. The CDR3 coding sequence is TGTGCCAGCAGTTTAACAGCGGGGGGGCCCAACACCGGGGAGCTGTTTTTT.

This chain joins TRBV4-2 and TRBJ2-7; 8 nucleotides agree with TRBD1. V was pared by 5 bases and J by 0 bases, with 6 bases of the junction left unmatched. The germline gives CDR1 LGHNA, CDR2 YNFKEQ. CDR3 length: 15 residues. CDR3 residues: CASSVTGADSYEQYF. CDR3 bases: TGTGCCAGCAGCGTGACAGGGGCCGACTCCTACGAGCAGTACTTC.

V is TRBV5-6 and J is TRBJ1-2; no reliable D call. The CDR3 spans 13 residues. Trimming removed 4 bases from V and 5 bases from J, with 12 bases in between. Germline V CDR1 and CDR2: SGHDT, YYEEEE. The CDR3 region has the DNA TGTGCCAGCAGCCCGGGAATTAGGTATGGCTACACCTTC. It specifies CASSPGIRYGYTF.

The CDR3 sequence: CASSLRGLWQFF. CDR3 nucleotides: TGTGCCAGCAGTCTGCGGGGTCTGTGGCAGTTCTTC. The chain links TRBV28 to TRBJ2-1; D may be TRBD2 (6 bases). CDR1 and CDR2 (germline): MDHEN, SYDVKM. The germline V and J ends were trimmed by 5 bases and 12 bases, with 14 bases remaining between them. The CDR3 loop spans 12 amino acids.

This chain links TRBV7-9 with TRBJ2-5; TRBD1 aligns across 8 bases. This CDR3 is built from 15 residues. V trimming: 4 bases; J trimming: 3 bases; junction bases outside the gene matches: 7. The germline CDR1 and CDR2 sequences are SEHNR and FQNEAQ (reference sequence). CDR3 sequence reads: CASSSPRTGKETQYF. CDR3 coding DNA: TGTGCCAGCAGCTCCCCCCGGACAGGGAAAGAGACCCAGTACTTC.

The genes are TRBV28 and TRBJ2-2; no definite D call. Trimming took off 5 bases at V and 5 bases at J, with 6 bases between the two ends. This CDR3 is built from 12 residues. Per the germline V gene, CDR1 is MDHEN and CDR2 is SYDVKM. The CDR3 nucleotides read TGTGCCAGCAGTGATAGTACCGGGGAGCTGTTTTTT. It encodes CASSDSTGELFF.

The gene calls are TRBV30 and TRBJ1-1, with D possibly being TRBD1 (6 bases). V lost 1 base and J 1 base, leaving 13 bases between the germline ends. This CDR3 is 15 amino acids long. Germline assignment: CDR1 GTSNPN and CDR2 SVGIG (reference sequence). CDR3 amino acids: CAWSDPGRGNTEAFF. CDR3 coding DNA: TGTGCCTGGAGTGACCCGGGCAGGGGGAACACTGAAGCTTTCTTT.

The sample holds one count of this clone. The chain joins TRBV9 to TRBJ2-2; 14 bases are shared with TRBD2. With V trimmed by 2 bases and J by 5 bases, 8 bases remained unmatched. This CDR3 is built from 18 residues. Per the germline V gene, CDR1 is SGDLS and CDR2 is YYNGEE. The CDR3 here is CASSVRLAGGPLTGELFF. CDR3 coding DNA: TGTGCCAGCAGCGTGAGACTAGCGGGGGGGCCGTTGACCGGGGAGCTGTTTTTT.

V and J are TRBV19 and TRBJ2-1; 9 positions match TRBD1. Germline lookup yields CDR1 LNHDA and CDR2 SQIVND (reference sequence). The CDR3 sequence is 14 residues long. J was trimmed by 6 bases and V by 6 bases; bases with no gene match: 6. The CDR3 spells CASRIWTGANEQFF. CDR3 sequence (DNA): TGTGCCAGTAGGATTTGGACAGGGGCCAATGAGCAGTTCTTC.

CDR3 loop: CASSLGDREAQPQHF. CDR3 DNA: TGTGCCAGCAGTTTGGGGGACAGGGAAGCTCAGCCCCAGCATTTT. This sequence joins TRBV28 and TRBJ1-5; TRBD1 matches 9 bases. The CDR3 covers 15 residues. The germline V gene has CDR1 MDHEN and CDR2 SYDVKM. Germline trimming cut 3 bases from V and 6 bases from J; bases unmatched to any gene: 6. Looking up the rest from reference TRBV28 and TRBJ1-5 gives the full variable domain: DVKVTQSSRYLVKRTGEKVFLECVQDMDHENMFWYRQDPGLGLRLIYFSYDVKMKEKGDIPEGYSVSREKKERFSLILESASTNQTSMYLCASSLGDREAQPQHFGDGTRLSIL.

J is TRBJ2-2 and V is TRBV28; D is possibly TRBD1 (5 bases). V dropped 9 bases and J dropped 7 bases, with 21 bases sitting between them. The length of the CDR3 is 15 residues. Germline V CDR1 and CDR2: MDHEN, SYDVKM. Here the CDR3 DNA reads TGTGCCAGTATTGGGCAGGGATCTTTTCGCGGGGAGCTGTTTTTT. Translating it yields CASIGQGSFRGELFF.